Below, 18 T cell receptor beta chains from the same sample are listed, as sequenced in a study of cytomegalovirus exposure and HLA in healthy donors. PCR was performed using 60 Vbeta and 13 Jbeta primers. Clones were sequenced by immunoSEQ multiplex PCR, and TCRdb holds only the in-frame ones, with some missing. The data show 90,000 to 100,000 clones, with nearly 80% seen just once and about 3% held by the top ten. Sequences were obtained from PBMCs. These receptors originate from a woman in her forties in good health and CMV-seronegative.

This sequence joins TRBV28 and TRBJ2-6; 13 bases fit TRBD2. Germline V gene data show CDR1 as MDHEN and CDR2 as SYDVKM. J gave up 2 bases and V 5 bases, and 9 bases lay outside the gene matches. The CDR3 is 19 amino acids. The CDR3 protein is CASSATSGGTLAGANVLTF. CDR3 DNA: TGTGCCAGCAGTGCGACTAGCGGGGGGACCCTGGCTGGGGCCAACGTCCTGACTTTC.

This clone has just one count. The rearrangement links TRBV5-5 to TRBJ2-3; tentatively, D is TRBD2 (6 bases). Germline values: CDR1 SGHKS, CDR2 YYEKEE (reference sequence). The V gene lost 2 bases and the J gene lost 2 bases, with 12 bases spanning the gap. The CDR3 contains 15 residues. CDR3 sequence reads: CASSFRDFPTDTQYF. The CDR3 DNA is TGTGCCAGCAGCTTTAGGGACTTCCCCACAGATACGCAGTATTTT.

The chain couples TRBV7-3 to TRBJ2-1; weak D call: TRBD1 (6 bases). CDR1 is SGHTA, CDR2 FQGTGA, per germline. Trimming pared 5 bases from V and 5 bases from J, leaving 10 bases between. The CDR3 length is 13 residues. CDR3 sequence (DNA): TGTGCCAGCAGCCCCCGACAGGACAATGAGCAGTTCTTC. Translating gives CASSPRQDNEQFF.

V gene TRBV11-3 combines with J gene TRBJ2-1, with 11 nucleotides matching TRBD1. CDR3 length equals 15 residues. Germline CDR1 and CDR2: SGHNT and YENEEA. The junction had 3 bases not matched to a gene; V was cut back by 4 bases and J by 4 bases. CDR3 in DNA: TGTGCCAGCAGCTCCGGACAGGGGGCTTACAATGAGCAGTTCTTC. It codes for CASSSGQGAYNEQFF.

This rearrangement joins TRBV9 to TRBJ2-1, with 9 bases fitting TRBD1. The CDR3 totals 13 residues. The V and J ends lost 0 bases and 12 bases, in that order; junction bases with no gene match: 4. CDR1 is SGDLS, CDR2 YYNGEE, per germline. The CDR3: CASSVEGQGRQFF. CDR3 coding DNA: TGTGCCAGCAGCGTAGAGGGACAGGGTCGGCAGTTCTTC.

The chain is built from TRBV13 and TRBJ2-1, with a possible D match to TRBD2 (6 bases). The germline V gene encodes CDR1 PRHDT and CDR2 FYEKMQ (reference sequence). V was shortened by 1 base and J by 15 bases, with 13 bases between the two germline ends. This CDR3 contains 12 residues. The CDR3 region is CASSLDRRDRFF. As DNA, the CDR3 is TGTGCCAGCAGCTTAGATCGGCGGGATCGGTTCTTC. Based on the CDR3 plus reference TRBV13 and TRBJ2-1, the full variable domain is AAGVIQSPRHLIKEKRETATLKCYPIPRHDTVYWYQQGPGQDPQFLISFYEKMQSDKGSIPDRFSAQQFSDYHSELNMSSLELGDSALYFCASSLDRRDRFFGPGTRLTVL.

This clone was seen a single time. The chain has TRBV10-3 and TRBJ1-5; the match to TRBD1 covers 9 bases. CDR1 ENHRY and CDR2 SYGVKD come from the germline V gene. The CDR3 covers 14 residues. V dropped 6 bases and J dropped 5; count of bases not matched to a gene: 5. CDR3 protein: CAIREDRGYQPQHF. As DNA, the CDR3 is TGTGCCATCAGAGAGGACAGGGGCTATCAGCCCCAGCATTTT.

The V and J genes are TRBV28 and TRBJ1-1; D remains ambiguous. This CDR3 is 13 amino acids long. The V gene's germline CDR1 is MDHEN and CDR2 SYDVKM. The ends were cut back, 6 bases at V and 6 bases at J, with 14 bases in the middle. The CDR3 DNA reads TGTGCCAGCAGGGGCACCCCACACCCTGAAGCTTTCTTT. It is translated as CASRGTPHPEAFF.

CDR3 residues: CASSHVSGRGQETQYF. The CDR3 nucleotides are TGTGCCAGCAGCCACGTCAGCGGGAGAGGACAGGAGACCCAGTACTTC. The V gene is TRBV14, the J gene TRBJ2-5, with 8 positions matching TRBD2. J gave up 5 bases and V 3 bases, and 11 bases lay outside the gene matches. Germline V gene data show CDR1 as SGHDN and CDR2 as FVKESK. This CDR3 spans 16 amino acids.

The gene calls are TRBV30 and TRBJ2-5; no definite D call. V lost 2 bases, J lost 2 bases, and 3 bases lay in between. This CDR3 has 11 residues. Germline V gene data show CDR1 as GTSNPN and CDR2 as SVGIG (reference sequence). CDR3 coding DNA: TGTGCCTGGAGTACTCAAGAGACCCAGTACTTC. Protein sequence: CAWSTQETQYF.

The V gene is TRBV14, the J gene TRBJ1-2, with 10 bases aligning to TRBD1. J gave up 4 bases and V 4 bases, and 6 bases lay outside the gene matches. Germline CDR1 is SGHDN and CDR2 is FVKESK. The CDR3 has 15 amino acids. The CDR3 coding sequence is TGTGCCAGCAGCCGGGGACAGGGGTTTGCCTATGGCTACACCTTC. It translates to CASSRGQGFAYGYTF.

The chain joins TRBV5-1 to TRBJ2-1, with D perhaps matching TRBD1 (6 bases). The V and J ends lost 4 bases and 2 bases respectively, with 13 bases between them. The length of the CDR3 is 15 residues. Germline V gene sequence: CDR1 SGHRS, CDR2 YFSETQ. CDR3 nucleotide sequence: TGCGCCAGCAGCCGGACAGAGGGCCCCTACAATGAGCAGTTCTTC. This translates into CASSRTEGPYNEQFF. Supplemented by reference TRBV5-1 and TRBJ2-1, the full variable domain reads KAGVTQTPRYLIKTRGQQVTLSCSPISGHRSVSWYQQTPGQGLQFLFEYFSETQRNKGNFPGRFSGRQFSNSRSEMNVSTLELGDSALYLCASSRTEGPYNEQFFGPGTRLTVL.

This clone has more than one count but fewer than ten. The chain recombines TRBV6-4 with TRBJ2-1, with a weak D call TRBD1 (6 bases). The CDR3 is 13 amino acids. The V gene's germline CDR1 is MRHNA and CDR2 SNTAGT. The CDR3 region has the DNA TGTGCAGCCGGTGAGGGGGAAAGCAATGAGCAGTTCTTC. Its translation is CAAGEGESNEQFF.

The rearrangement links TRBV2 to TRBJ1-1; possibly TRBD1 for D (5 bases). This CDR3 contains 12 residues. Trimming removed 3 bases from V and 8 bases from J, with 10 bases in between. Per germline, CDR1 SNHLY and CDR2 FYNNEI. The CDR3 bases are TGTGCCAGCAGTGATGACAGCCGAGAAGCTTTCTTT. Translation gives CASSDDSREAFF.

The sample holds a few counts of this clone. The V and J genes are TRBV5-1 and TRBJ2-2; TRBD2 matches 12 bases. Per germline, CDR1 SGHRS and CDR2 YFSETQ. After removal of 4 bases from V and 5 bases from J, the junction contained 6 bases not matched to a gene. The CDR3 has 16 amino acids. The CDR3 DNA is TGCGCCAGCAGCCACGGACTAGCGGGATTAACCGGGGAGCTGTTTTTT. Amino acids: CASSHGLAGLTGELFF.

The chain is built from TRBV18 and TRBJ1-5; weak D call: TRBD1 (6 bases). From germline, CDR1 is KGHSH and CDR2 LQKENI. This CDR3 is built from 18 residues. Trimming took 2 bases from V and 4 from J, leaving 21 bases between them. DNA of the CDR3: TGTGCCAGCTCACCAAATATTCCGGGACCCAGGGGTAATCAGCCCCAGCATTTT. Translated, it gives CASSPNIPGPRGNQPQHF. Full variable domain (remainder filled in from reference TRBV18 and TRBJ1-5): NAGVMQNPRHLVRRRGQEARLRCSPMKGHSHVYWYRQLPEEGLKFMVYLQKENIIDESGMPKERFSAEFPKEGPSILRIQQVVRGDSAAYFCASSPNIPGPRGNQPQHFGDGTRLSIL.

The chain combines TRBV18 with TRBJ2-5; weak D call: TRBD2 (5 bases). The germline V gene has CDR1 KGHSH and CDR2 LQKENI. The ends were cut back, 4 bases at V and 2 bases at J, with 11 bases in the middle. The CDR3 is 14 residues long. The CDR3 DNA reads TGTGCCAGCTCACGATTGACGGGACAAGAGACCCAGTACTTC. Protein sequence: CASSRLTGQETQYF.

The gene calls are TRBV6-6 and TRBJ1-5; D may be TRBD1 (6 bases). The CDR3 sequence is 14 residues long. Trimming shortened V by 6 bases and J by 0 bases, and 9 bases separated the two germline ends. The germline CDR1 and CDR2 sequences are MNHNY and SVGAGI (reference sequence). This CDR3 is CASRLQGSNQPQHF. DNA for the CDR3: TGTGCCAGCAGGCTACAGGGTAGCAATCAGCCCCAGCATTTT.